One TCR beta chain is described in this entry. This sample was included in a study of T cell responses to AZD1222 COVID-19 vaccine. Measured with immunoSEQ multiplex PCR; TCRdb has only the in-frame clones, and not every one. The sample holds 120,000 to 150,000 clones, 92% seen once. This sample comprised peripheral blood, obtained 28 days after the second AZD1222 dose. This sequence originates from an adult who received the AZD1222 COVID-19 vaccine.

For the CDR3, the DNA is TGTGCCTGGAGTGTCGCCAAGACCTACGAGCAGTACTTC. Residues: CAWSVAKTYEQYF. The V gene is TRBV30, the J gene TRBJ2-7; D unclear. The CDR3 is 13 residues long. CDR1 GTSNPN and CDR2 SVGIG come from the germline V gene (reference sequence). V lost 0 bases and J 2 bases, leaving 8 bases between the germline ends.